This T cell receptor beta chain was identified in a study of molecular identifiers for immune sequencing clone quantification. Study results and limitations: Among roughly 910,000 naive cells, spiked Jurkat TCR RNA from a single cell was reportedly detectable.

Previously published methods and listed TCR primers were used for the bulk TCR libraries. TCRdb re-derived calls from the PCR reads in MiXCR, one entry per CDR3 protein. The profile shows under 15,000 distinct CDR3 sequences, approximately 15% of them singletons. Germline V gene lookup returns CDR1 MDHEN and CDR2 SYDVKM. The CDR3 has 12 residues. With 8 bases removed from V and 6 bases from J, the gap between germline ends came to 14 bases. This clonotype was observed at least ten times. Its antigen is undetermined. Sequenced sample: naive CD8+ T cells from blood, with Jurkat cell RNA spiked in. Subset reported: FACS-sorted CD8+CD4-CCR7+CD45RA+ naive T cells. The source of this sequence is a human donor in good health. Some libraries in this study had Jurkat cell RNA spiked in. The chain combines TRBV28 with TRBJ2-7, with a weak D call TRBD1 (7 bases). This CDR3 reads CASRQGGIEQYF. Here the CDR3 DNA reads TGTGCCAGCCGCCAGGGGGGCATCGAGCAGTACTTC.